The 13 T cell receptor beta chains in this list originate from one sample, sequenced in a study of CD8 T cells in ankylosing spondylitis. For these TCRs, the target antigens are not known. TCRdb itself ran the 5' RACE reads through MiXCR, one entry per CDR3 protein. The sample holds around 430,000 distinct CDR3 sequences, about 15% seen once. Whole-study findings and limits: About 8 highly homologous variants made up a TCR beta motif, and this motif appeared characteristic of ankylosing spondylitis blood.

Sequenced sample: blood, either unsorted or a sorted T cell fraction (not recorded which). These receptor sequences come from a male donor with ankylosing spondylitis.

The rearrangement links TRBV2 to TRBJ2-5; D may be TRBD1 (5 bases). V was clipped by 7 bases and J by 2 bases, with 14 bases between them. CDR1 SNHLY and CDR2 FYNNEI come from the germline V gene. CDR3 length equals 14 residues. The CDR3 sequence: CASKRTLTQETQYF. In DNA, the CDR3 is TGTGCCAGCAAAAGGACACTTACACAAGAGACCCAGTACTTC.

CDR3 loop: CAWSVSGGTQYF. The DNA for the CDR3 is TGTGCCTGGAGTGTAAGTGGGGGGACGCAGTATTTT. The V and J genes are TRBV30 and TRBJ2-3; D might be TRBD2 (6 bases). The CDR3 contains 12 residues. The germline gives CDR1 GTSNPN, CDR2 SVGIG (reference sequence). The V gene lost 0 bases and the J gene lost 9 bases, with 10 bases spanning the gap.

This clonotype showed up just a few times. The J gene is TRBJ2-7, the V gene TRBV20-1; a possible D gene is TRBD2 (6 bases). CDR1 is DFQATT and CDR2 is SNEGSKA in the germline V gene (reference sequence). Trimming took off 5 bases at V and 1 base at J, with 12 bases between the two ends. CDR3 length equals 13 residues. The CDR3 bases are TGCAGTGCTCTTAGCGGCTTATCCTACGAGCAGTACTTC. Amino acid sequence: CSALSGLSYEQYF.

The chain recombines TRBV12-3 or TRBV12-4 with TRBJ2-1; 8 nucleotides agree with TRBD2. V lost 6 bases, J lost 4 bases, and 11 bases stayed unmatched. CDR3 length: 16 residues. This CDR3 is CASSRRGAGEYNEQFF. In DNA, the CDR3 is TGTGCCAGCAGCCGACGGGGAGCGGGAGAGTACAATGAGCAGTTCTTC.

The V and J genes are TRBV20-1 and TRBJ2-7; 9 bases match TRBD1. Germline V gene lookup returns CDR1 DFQATT and CDR2 SNEGSKA (reference sequence). The CDR3 runs 13 residues. The V segment lost 0 bases and the J segment 5 bases; nucleotides outside the gene matches: 2. The CDR3: CSAREGQGDEQYF. DNA for the CDR3: TGCAGTGCTAGAGAGGGACAGGGTGACGAGCAGTACTTC.

V gene TRBV2 combines with J gene TRBJ2-3; 9 bases match TRBD2. The germline V gene has CDR1 SNHLY and CDR2 FYNNEI. The CDR3 runs to 18 residues. V lost 0 bases to trimming and J lost 5 bases; unmatched junction nucleotides: 12. CDR3 residues: CASSEAGKGGGAKDTQYF. The CDR3 DNA follows: TGTGCCAGCAGTGAAGCGGGGAAAGGCGGGGGGGCCAAAGATACGCAGTATTTT.

This chain links TRBV27 with TRBJ2-2; 10 positions agree with TRBD1. The CDR3 totals 14 residues. Trimming cost V 6 bases and J 6 bases; bases outside gene matches: 4. Germline CDR1 and CDR2: MNHEY and SMNVEV (reference sequence). This CDR3 reads CASSRDRGSGELFF. CDR3 nucleotides: TGTGCCAGCAGCAGGGACAGGGGATCCGGGGAGCTGTTTTTT.

This clonotype was counted only a few times. A read error may account for a junction end that differs from germline. This chain connects TRBV7-7 to TRBJ2-3, with 9 bases aligning to TRBD2. The CDR3 spans 15 residues. From germline, CDR1 is SSHAT and CDR2 FNYEAQ (reference sequence). The CDR3 DNA reads as TGTGCTAGCAGCCCTGTAGTGGGACTAGCAAATACGCAGTATTTT. Its protein product is CASSPVVGLANTQYF. The full variable domain, in which reference TRBV7-7 and TRBJ2-3 provide the parts outside the CDR3, is GAGVSQSPRYKVTKRGQDVTLRCDPISSHATLYWYQQALGQGPEFLTYFNYEAQPDKSGLPSDRFSAERPEGSISTLTIQRTEQRDSAMYRCASSPVVGLANTQYFGPGTRLTVL.

This clonotype turned up a few times. V usage is TRBV27 and J usage is TRBJ1-6; maybe TRBD1 (6 bases). The CDR3 sequence is 14 residues long. Deletions cut 6 bases from V and 4 bases from J, with 10 bases between. CDR1 is MNHEY and CDR2 is SMNVEV in the germline V gene (reference sequence). The CDR3 sequence is CASRDDRYNSPLHF. In DNA, the CDR3 is TGTGCCAGCAGAGACGACAGGTATAATTCACCCCTCCACTTT.

Only a few counts were recorded for this clonotype. The chain recombines TRBV5-1 with TRBJ2-2, with a weak D call TRBD2 (6 bases). V lost 4 bases, J lost 1 base, and 11 bases lay in between. Per the germline V gene, CDR1 is SGHRS and CDR2 is YFSETQ. This CDR3 has 15 residues. The CDR3, as DNA: TGCGCCAGCAGCATGGGACTGATGAACACCGGGGAGCTGTTTTTT. Residues: CASSMGLMNTGELFF.

This chain connects TRBV2 to TRBJ2-1; 9 nucleotides align to TRBD2. Germline CDR1 and CDR2: SNHLY and FYNNEI. The CDR3 loop spans 14 amino acids. Trimming cost V 2 bases and J 10 bases; bases outside gene matches: 6. The CDR3 reads CASSELAGRGEQFF. In DNA, the CDR3 is TGTGCCAGCAGTGAACTAGCGGGGCGAGGGGAGCAGTTCTTC.

This clonotype was seen a handful of times. The chain joins TRBV11-2 to TRBJ2-7; TRBD1 is a possible D gene (5 bases). This CDR3 is built from 14 residues. Trimming left V 2 bases short and J 0 bases short, with 8 bases between. Germline V CDR1 and CDR2: SGHAT, FQNNGV. CDR3 bases: TGTGCCAGCAGCTTACAGGGCCCCTCCTACGAGCAGTACTTC. This gives the protein CASSLQGPSYEQYF. Full variable domain (rest looked up from reference TRBV11-2 and TRBJ2-7): EAGVAQSPRYKIIEKRQSVAFWCNPISGHATLYWYQQILGQGPKLLIQFQNNGVVDDSQLPKDRFSAERLKGVDSTLKIQPAKLEDSAVYLCASSLQGPSYEQYFGPGTRLTVT.

This clonotype has a handful of counts. The chain uses TRBV20-1 and TRBJ1-1, with a weak D call TRBD1 (5 bases). This CDR3 region has 13 residues. Trimming stripped 2 bases from V and 4 bases from J, with 11 bases between. Germline values: CDR1 DFQATT, CDR2 SNEGSKA (reference sequence). The CDR3 DNA is TGCAGTGCTAGATACAGGTCGACCACTGAAGCTTTCTTT. Translated, it gives CSARYRSTTEAFF.